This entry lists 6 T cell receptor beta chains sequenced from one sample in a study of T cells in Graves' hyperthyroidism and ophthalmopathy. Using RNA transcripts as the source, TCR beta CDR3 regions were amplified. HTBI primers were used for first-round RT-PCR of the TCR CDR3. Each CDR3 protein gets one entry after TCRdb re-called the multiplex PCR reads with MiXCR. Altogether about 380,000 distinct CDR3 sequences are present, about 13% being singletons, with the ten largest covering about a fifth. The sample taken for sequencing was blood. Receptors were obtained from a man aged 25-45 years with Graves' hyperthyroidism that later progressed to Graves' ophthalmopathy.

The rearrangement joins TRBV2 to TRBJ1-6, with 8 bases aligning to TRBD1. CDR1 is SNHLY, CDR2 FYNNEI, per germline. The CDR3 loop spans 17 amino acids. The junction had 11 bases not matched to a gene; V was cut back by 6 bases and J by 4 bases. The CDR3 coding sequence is TGTGCCAGCAGAAATTGGACAGGGATTGTTTATAATTCACCCCTCCACTTT. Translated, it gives CASRNWTGIVYNSPLHF.

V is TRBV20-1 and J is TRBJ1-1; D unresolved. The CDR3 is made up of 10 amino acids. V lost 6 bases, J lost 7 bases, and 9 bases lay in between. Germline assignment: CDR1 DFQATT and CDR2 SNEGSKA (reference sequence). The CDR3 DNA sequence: TGCAGTGCCCCGGAGGGTGAAGCTTTCTTT. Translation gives CSAPEGEAFF.

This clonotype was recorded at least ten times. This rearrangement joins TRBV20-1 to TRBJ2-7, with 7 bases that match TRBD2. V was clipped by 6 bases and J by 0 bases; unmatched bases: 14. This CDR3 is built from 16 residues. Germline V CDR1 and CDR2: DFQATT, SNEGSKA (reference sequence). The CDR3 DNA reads TGCAGTGCCTCGGGACCTATAAGCGGGGACTCCTACGAGCAGTACTTC. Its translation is CSASGPISGDSYEQYF.

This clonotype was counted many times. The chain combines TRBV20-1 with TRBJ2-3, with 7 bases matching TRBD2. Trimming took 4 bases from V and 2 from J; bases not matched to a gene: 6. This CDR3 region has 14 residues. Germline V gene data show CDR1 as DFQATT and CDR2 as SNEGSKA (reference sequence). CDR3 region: CSAIGLDPTDTQYF. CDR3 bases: TGCAGTGCTATAGGACTAGACCCCACAGATACGCAGTATTTT.

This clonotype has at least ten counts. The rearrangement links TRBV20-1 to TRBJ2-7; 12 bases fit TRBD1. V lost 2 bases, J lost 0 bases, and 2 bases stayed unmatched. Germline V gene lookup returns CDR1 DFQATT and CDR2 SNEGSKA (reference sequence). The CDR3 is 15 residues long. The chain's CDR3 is CSARPGQGASYEQYF. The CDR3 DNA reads TGCAGTGCTAGACCGGGACAGGGGGCCTCCTACGAGCAGTACTTC.

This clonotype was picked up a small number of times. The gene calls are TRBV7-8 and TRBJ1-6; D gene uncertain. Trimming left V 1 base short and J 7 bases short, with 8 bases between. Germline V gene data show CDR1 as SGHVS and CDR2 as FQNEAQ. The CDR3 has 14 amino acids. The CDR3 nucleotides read TGTGCCAGCAGCTTAGTAGCCGGGAATTCACCCCTCCACTTT. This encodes CASSLVAGNSPLHF.